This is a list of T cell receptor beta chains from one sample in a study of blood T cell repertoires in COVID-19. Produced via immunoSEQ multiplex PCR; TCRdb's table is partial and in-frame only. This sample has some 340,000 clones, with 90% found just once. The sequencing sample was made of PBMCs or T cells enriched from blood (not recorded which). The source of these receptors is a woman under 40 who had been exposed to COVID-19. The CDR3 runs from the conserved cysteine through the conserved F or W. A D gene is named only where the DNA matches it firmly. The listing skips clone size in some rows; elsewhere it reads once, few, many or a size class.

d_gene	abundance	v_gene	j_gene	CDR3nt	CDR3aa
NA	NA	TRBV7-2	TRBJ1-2	TGTGCCAGCAGCTACGAGAGAGGGGGTGGCTACACCTTC	CASSYERGGGYTF
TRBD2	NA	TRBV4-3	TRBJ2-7	TGCGCCAGCAGCCAAGAAAACAGCGGGGGGGCCTACGAGCAGTACTTC	CASSQENSGGAYEQYF
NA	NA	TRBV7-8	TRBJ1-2	TGTGCCAGCAGCTTACGCGCCCCGGAGGGCTATGGCTACACCTTC	CASSLRAPEGYGYTF
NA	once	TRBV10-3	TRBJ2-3	TGTGCCATCAGTGAGCGAGATACGCAGTATTTT	CAISERDTQYF
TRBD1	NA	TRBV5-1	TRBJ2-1	TGCGCCAGCAGCTTGAAGTCACAGGGGGCGGGTAATGAGCAGTTCTTC	CASSLKSQGAGNEQFF
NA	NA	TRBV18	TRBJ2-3	TGTGCCAGCTCACCAACAGGGCCTAGCACAGATACGCAGTATTTT	CASSPTGPSTDTQYF
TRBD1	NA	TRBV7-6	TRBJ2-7	TGTGCCAGCAGCTTAAGGAACCGGGACAGGGTCCCCTACGAGCAGTACTTC	CASSLRNRDRVPYEQYF
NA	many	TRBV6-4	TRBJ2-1	TGTGCCAGCAGTGACTCAGGGGTCAGTGAGCAGTTCTTC	CASSDSGVSEQFF
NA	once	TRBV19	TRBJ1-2	TGTGCCAGTAGGGGGGAAAGGGCAGGGGACGTTGGCTACACCTTC	CASRGERAGDVGYTF
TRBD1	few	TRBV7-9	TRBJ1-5	TGTGCCAGCAGCTTGGGACAGGGGCACAATCAGCCCCAGCATTTT	CASSLGQGHNQPQHF
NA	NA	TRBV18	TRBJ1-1	TGTGCCAGCTCACAAGCAGGGGTGGACACTGAAGCTTTCTTT	CASSQAGVDTEAFF
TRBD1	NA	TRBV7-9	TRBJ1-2	TGTGCCAGCAGCTTGAACAGGGGTGATGGCTACACCTTC	CASSLNRGDGYTF
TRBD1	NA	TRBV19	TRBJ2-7	TGTGCCAGTAGTATAGATACAGGGGCCTACGAGCAGTACTTC	CASSIDTGAYEQYF
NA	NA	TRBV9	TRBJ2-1	TGTGCCAGCAGCGTATTAGGCCAAGGGGCCTACAATGAGCAGTTCTTC	CASSVLGQGAYNEQFF
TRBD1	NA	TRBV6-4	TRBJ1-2	TGTGCCAGCAGGGACCCGGGACAGGGCTACACCTTC	CASRDPGQGYTF
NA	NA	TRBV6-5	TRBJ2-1	TGTGCCAGCAGTTACTCTGCGGGGCTCCATGAGCAGTTCTTC	CASSYSAGLHEQFF
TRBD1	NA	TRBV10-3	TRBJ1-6	TGTGCCGCCCAGGCGCAGGGGGCTGAGACGACACCCCTCCACTTT	CAAQAQGAETTPLHF
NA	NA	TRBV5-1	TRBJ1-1	TGCGCCAGCAGCTTGTACTTGGACACTGAAGCTTTCTTT	CASSLYLDTEAFF
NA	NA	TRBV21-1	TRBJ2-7	TGTGCCAGCAGCAAAAAAAAGGGGGACAGAGATAGCTCCTACGAGCAGTACTTC	CASSKKKGDRDSSYEQYF
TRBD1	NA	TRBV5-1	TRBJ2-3	TGCGCCAGCTACTACAGGGGAACAGATACGCAGTATTTT	CASYYRGTDTQYF
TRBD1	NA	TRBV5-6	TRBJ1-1	TGTGCCAGCAGCTTCCCAGGTGGGACAGATAAGAACACTGAAGCTTTCTTT	CASSFPGGTDKNTEAFF
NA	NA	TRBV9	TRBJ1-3	TGTGCCAGCAGCCCGGGGGGAGGTGGAAACACCATATATTTT	CASSPGGGGNTIYF
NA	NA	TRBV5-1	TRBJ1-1	TGCGCCAGCAGCCGTACAAAACAGCTGAACACTGAAGCTTTCTTT	CASSRTKQLNTEAFF
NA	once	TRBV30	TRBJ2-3	TGTGCCTGGAGTGTACTTTCCGATACGCAGTATTTT	CAWSVLSDTQYF
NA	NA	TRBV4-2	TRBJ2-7	TGTGCCAGCAGCCTCTGGTCCAGGACACCCTGGCGTGCGATTCGGGTGGACGAGCAGTACTTC	CASSLWSRTPWRAIRVDEQYF
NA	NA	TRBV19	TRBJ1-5	TGTGCCAGTAGTATCAACAGGAAAAATCAGCCCCAGCATTTT	CASSINRKNQPQHF
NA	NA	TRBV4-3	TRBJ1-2	TGCGCCAGCAGCCAAGAGTTGGGGGCGAGGTATGGCTACACCTTC	CASSQELGARYGYTF
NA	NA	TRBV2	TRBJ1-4	TGTGCCAGCAACGCGATTGAAAAACTGTTTTTT	CASNAIEKLFF
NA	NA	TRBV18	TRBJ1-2	TGTGCCAGCTCACCAGGGCAGAAGGACTATGGCTACACCTTC	CASSPGQKDYGYTF
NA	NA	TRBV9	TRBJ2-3	TGTGCCAGCAGCCCCCGAGGGGGTGGCACAGATACGCAGTATTTT	CASSPRGGGTDTQYF
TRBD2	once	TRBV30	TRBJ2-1	TGTGCCTGGAGTGTGACTAGCGGGCACAATGAGCAGTTCTTC	CAWSVTSGHNEQFF
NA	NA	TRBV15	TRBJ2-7	TGTGCCACCAGCGTCGGGGGTCAAACCTACGAGCAGTACTTC	CATSVGGQTYEQYF
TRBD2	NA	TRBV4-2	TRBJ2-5	TGTGCCAGCAGCCAAGATCGGGGGGGCCTTGCGGCCCAGTACTTC	CASSQDRGGLAAQYF
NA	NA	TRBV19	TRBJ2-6	TGTGCCAGTGAGTCAGGGGCTGGGGCCAACGTCCTGACTTTC	CASESGAGANVLTF
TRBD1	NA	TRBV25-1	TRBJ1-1	TGTGCCAGCGGGACAGGGAACACTGAAGCTTTCTTT	CASGTGNTEAFF
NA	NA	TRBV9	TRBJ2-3	TGTGCCAGCAGCGTAGGAGGTATGCCCACAGATACGCAGTATTTT	CASSVGGMPTDTQYF
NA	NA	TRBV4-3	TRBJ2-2	TGCGCCAGCAGCCAACCTAGGGGCGCAGCGAACACCGGGGAGCTGTTTTTT	CASSQPRGAANTGELFF
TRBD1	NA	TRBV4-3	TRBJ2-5	TGCGCCAGCAGCCCACGGACAGGGGGCGCGGAGACCCAGTACTTC	CASSPRTGGAETQYF
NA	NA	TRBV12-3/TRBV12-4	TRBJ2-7	TGTGCCAGCAGTTTCTTCCCCTACGAGCAGTACTTC	CASSFFPYEQYF
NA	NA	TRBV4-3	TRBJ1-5	TGCGCCAGCAGCCAAGGAAGAGGAAATCAGCCCCAGCATTTT	CASSQGRGNQPQHF
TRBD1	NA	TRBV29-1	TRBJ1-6	TGCAGCGTCAAATCCGGGACAGGGAATTCACCCCTCCACTTT	CSVKSGTGNSPLHF
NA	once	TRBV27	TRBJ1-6	TGTGCCAGCAGTTTCGGGGTGGGCACCTATAATTCACCCCTCCACTTT	CASSFGVGTYNSPLHF
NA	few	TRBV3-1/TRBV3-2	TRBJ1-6	TGTGCCAGCAGCCAAGCTCATTCACCCCTCCACTTT	CASSQAHSPLHF
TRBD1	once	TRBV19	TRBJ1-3	TGTGCCAGTAGTATTTATTTCGGGACAGGGGGAACCTCTGGAAACACCATATATTTT	CASSIYFGTGGTSGNTIYF
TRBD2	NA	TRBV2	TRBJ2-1	TGTGCCAGCAGTGAAGGAGCGGGGGTAATTAATGAGCAGTTCTTC	CASSEGAGVINEQFF
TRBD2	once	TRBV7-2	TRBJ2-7	TGTGCCAGCAGCATCGGACTAGCGGGGGGGCCATACGAGCAGTACTTC	CASSIGLAGGPYEQYF
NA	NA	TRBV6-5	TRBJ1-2	TGTGCCAGCAGTTACTACGGGGGGGAAGGGAGCTATGGCTACACCTTC	CASSYYGGEGSYGYTF